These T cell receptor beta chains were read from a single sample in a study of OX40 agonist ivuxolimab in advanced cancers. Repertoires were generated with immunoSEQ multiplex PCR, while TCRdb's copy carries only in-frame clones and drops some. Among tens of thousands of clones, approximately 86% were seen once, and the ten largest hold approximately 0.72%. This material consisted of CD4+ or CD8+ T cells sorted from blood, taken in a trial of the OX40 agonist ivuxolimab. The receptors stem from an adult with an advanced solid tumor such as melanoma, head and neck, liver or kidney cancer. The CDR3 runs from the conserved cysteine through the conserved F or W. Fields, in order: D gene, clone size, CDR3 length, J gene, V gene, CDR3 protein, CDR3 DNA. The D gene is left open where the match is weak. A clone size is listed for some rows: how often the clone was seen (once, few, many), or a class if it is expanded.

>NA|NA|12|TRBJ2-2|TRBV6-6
CASQRSTGELFF
TGTGCCAGCCAGAGGAGCACCGGGGAGCTGTTTTTT
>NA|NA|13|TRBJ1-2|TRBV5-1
CASSLTGSGGYTF
TGCGCCAGCAGCTTGACAGGGTCGGGTGGCTACACCTTC
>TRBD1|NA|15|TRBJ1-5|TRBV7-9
CASSKGTGRDQPQHF
TGTGCCAGCAGCAAGGGGACAGGGAGAGATCAGCCCCAGCATTTT
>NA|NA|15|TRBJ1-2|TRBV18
CASSPPGRENYGYTF
TGTGCCAGCTCACCTCCCGGACGGGAGAACTATGGCTACACCTTC
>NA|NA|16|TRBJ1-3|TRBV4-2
CASSQEGGISGNTIYF
TGTGCCAGCAGCCAAGAAGGGGGGATCTCTGGAAACACCATATATTTT
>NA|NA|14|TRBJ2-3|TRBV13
CASSPLREVDTQYF
TGTGCCAGCAGCCCCCTCAGGGAAGTAGATACGCAGTATTTT
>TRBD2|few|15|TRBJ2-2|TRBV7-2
CASTRGGVNTGELFF
TGTGCCAGCACGCGCGGGGGGGTGAACACCGGGGAGCTGTTTTTT
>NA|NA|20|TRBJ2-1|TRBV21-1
CASSAPKGTSGAQRHNEQFF
TGTGCCAGCAGCGCGCCAAAAGGGACTAGCGGGGCACAACGCCACAATGAGCAGTTCTTC
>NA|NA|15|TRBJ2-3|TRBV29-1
CSVLLFRQGTDTQYF
TGCAGCGTCCTGCTTTTTCGACAGGGCACAGATACGCAGTATTTT
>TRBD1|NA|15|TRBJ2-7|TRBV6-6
CASSRGGQGPYEQYF
TGTGCCAGCAGTAGGGGAGGACAGGGACCCTACGAGCAGTACTTC
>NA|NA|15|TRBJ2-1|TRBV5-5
CASSLGVGGDNEQFF
TGTGCCAGCAGCTTGGGAGTGGGGGGAGACAATGAGCAGTTCTTC
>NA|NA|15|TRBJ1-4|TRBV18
CASSPPNNAGGKLFF
TGTGCCAGCTCACCACCGAACAACGCGGGGGGAAAACTGTTTTTT
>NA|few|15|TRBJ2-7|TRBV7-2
CASSLARGNPYEQYF
TGTGCCAGCAGCTTAGCCCGGGGCAACCCCTACGAGCAGTACTTC
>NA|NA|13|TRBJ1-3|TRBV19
CASSIGVGNTIYF
TGTGCCAGTAGTATTGGGGTCGGAAACACCATATATTTT
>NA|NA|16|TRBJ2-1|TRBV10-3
CAISELGTLGANEQFF
TGTGCCATCAGTGAGTTAGGGACTCTGGGGGCCAATGAGCAGTTCTTC
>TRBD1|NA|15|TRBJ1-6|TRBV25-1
CASSVTGGLNSPLHF
TGTGCCAGCAGTGTGACAGGGGGGCTAAATTCACCCCTCCACTTT
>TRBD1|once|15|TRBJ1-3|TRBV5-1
CASSLNGQGANTIYF
TGCGCCAGCAGCTTAAATGGACAGGGGGCCAACACCATATATTTT
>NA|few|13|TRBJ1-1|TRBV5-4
CASSRPRDTEAFF
TGTGCCAGCAGCCGACCGAGGGACACTGAAGCTTTCTTT
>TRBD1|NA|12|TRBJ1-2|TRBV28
CASREPGGGYTF
TGTGCCAGCAGAGAACCAGGGGGCGGCTACACCTTC
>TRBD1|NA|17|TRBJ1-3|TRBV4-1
CASSPRDRPTLRNTIYF
TGCGCCAGCAGCCCGAGGGACAGGCCAACTCTGAGAAACACCATATATTTT
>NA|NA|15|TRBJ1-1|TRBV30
CAWRERGRTNTEAFF
TGTGCCTGGAGGGAACGCGGCCGAACGAACACTGAAGCTTTCTTT
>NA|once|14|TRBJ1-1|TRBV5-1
CASSPEGLNTEAFF
TGCGCCAGCAGCCCCGAGGGACTGAACACTGAAGCTTTCTTT
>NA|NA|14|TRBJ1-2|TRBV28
CASRGGGAIYGYTF
TGTGCCAGTAGAGGAGGGGGAGCTATCTATGGCTACACCTTC
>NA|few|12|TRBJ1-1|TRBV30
CAWERVNSEAFF
TGTGCCTGGGAGAGGGTGAACTCTGAAGCTTTCTTT
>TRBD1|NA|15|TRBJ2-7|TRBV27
CASSKTGLGTYEQYF
TGTGCCAGCAGTAAGACAGGGCTAGGAACCTACGAGCAGTACTTC
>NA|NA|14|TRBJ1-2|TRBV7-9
CASTPQRAGNGYTF
TGTGCCAGCACCCCCCAGCGGGCAGGGAATGGCTACACCTTC
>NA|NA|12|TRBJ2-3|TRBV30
CAWSATSSSQYF
TGTGCCTGGAGTGCCACTAGTAGTTCGCAGTATTTT
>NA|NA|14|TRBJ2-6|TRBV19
CASKSDRAANVLTF
TGTGCCAGTAAAAGCGACCGGGCGGCCAACGTCCTGACTTTC
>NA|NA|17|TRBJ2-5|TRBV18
CASSPPAQGRRQETQYF
TGTGCCAGCTCACCACCGGCACAGGGGAGGAGGCAAGAGACCCAGTACTTC
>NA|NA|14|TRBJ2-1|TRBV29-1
CSVEWGGPYNEQFF
TGCAGCGTTGAGTGGGGCGGTCCCTACAATGAGCAGTTCTTC
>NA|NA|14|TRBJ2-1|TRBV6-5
CASSYTIRVIEQFF
TGTGCCAGCAGTTACACAATCCGGGTTATTGAGCAGTTCTTC
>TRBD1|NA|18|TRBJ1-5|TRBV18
CASSGPGTGGLPGQPQHF
TGTGCCAGCTCCGGTCCCGGGACAGGGGGCCTTCCCGGTCAGCCCCAGCATTTT
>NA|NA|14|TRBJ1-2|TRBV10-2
CASSESLGPNGYTF
TGCGCCAGCAGTGAGTCTTTAGGCCCGAATGGCTACACCTTC
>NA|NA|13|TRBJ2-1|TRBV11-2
CASSRVRDTEQFF
TGTGCCAGCAGCCGGGTCCGGGACACCGAGCAGTTCTTC
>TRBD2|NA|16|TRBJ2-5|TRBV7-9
CASTEVAGFIVETQYF
TGTGCCAGTACCGAAGTAGCGGGGTTTATAGTAGAGACCCAGTACTTC
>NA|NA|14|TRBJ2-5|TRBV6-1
CASRMTRPGETQYF
TGTGCCAGCAGGATGACGAGACCTGGGGAGACCCAGTACTTC
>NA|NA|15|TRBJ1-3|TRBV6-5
CASSYSGSSGNTIYF
TGTGCCAGCAGTTACTCCGGTTCCTCTGGAAACACCATATATTTT
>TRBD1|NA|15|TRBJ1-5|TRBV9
CASSPEQGSHQPQHF
TGTGCCAGCAGCCCCGAACAGGGGTCGCATCAGCCCCAGCATTTT
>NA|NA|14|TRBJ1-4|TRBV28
CASSPPDGNEKLFF
TGTGCCAGCAGCCCCCCAGACGGCAATGAAAAACTGTTTTTT
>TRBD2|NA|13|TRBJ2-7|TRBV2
CASSATSAYEQYF
TGTGCCAGCAGTGCGACTAGCGCCTACGAGCAGTACTTC
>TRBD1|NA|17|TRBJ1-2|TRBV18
CASSPIGTGVSPLGYTF
TGTGCCAGCTCACCCATCGGGACAGGGGTAAGCCCTCTTGGCTACACCTTC
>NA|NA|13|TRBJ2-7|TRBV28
CASRLESSYEQYF
TGTGCCAGCAGACTGGAAAGCTCCTACGAGCAGTACTTC